The rows below give T cell receptor beta chains drawn from one sample of a study of blood T cell repertoires in COVID-19. TCRdb's copy holds only in-frame clones and misses some; the assay was immunoSEQ multiplex PCR. Of over 250,000 clones in the sample, 87% were seen once. The sequencing input was peripheral blood. The receptors were sampled from a woman between 40 and 55 years old who had recovered from COVID-19. Each CDR3 is given with its conserved first and last residue. Fields, in order: clone size, D gene, V gene, J gene, CDR3 protein, CDR3 DNA. D genes are given only for firm matches. The size entry is marked missing in some rows and otherwise reads once, few, many or a size class.

clone_size: .; d_call: .; v_call: TRBV19; j_call: TRBJ1-3; cdr3_aa: CASRQVDSGNTIYF; cdr3_nt: TGTGCCAGTCGACAGGTCGACTCTGGAAACACCATATATTTT
clone_size: .; d_call: .; v_call: TRBV4-3; j_call: TRBJ1-1; cdr3_aa: CASSQETGTEAFF; cdr3_nt: TGCGCCAGCAGCCAAGAGACGGGCACTGAAGCTTTCTTT
clone_size: .; d_call: .; v_call: TRBV18; j_call: TRBJ1-2; cdr3_aa: CASSPDRFYGYTF; cdr3_nt: TGTGCCAGCTCACCTGACAGGTTCTATGGCTACACCTTC
clone_size: few; d_call: .; v_call: TRBV5-1; j_call: TRBJ2-7; cdr3_aa: CASSLGLLTSYEQYF; cdr3_nt: TGCGCCAGCAGCTTGGGACTCCTCACATCCTACGAGCAGTACTTC
clone_size: .; d_call: .; v_call: TRBV30; j_call: TRBJ1-1; cdr3_aa: CAWTPRGDTEAFF; cdr3_nt: TGTGCCTGGACCCCACGCGGGGACACTGAAGCTTTCTTT
clone_size: .; d_call: .; v_call: TRBV7-8; j_call: TRBJ2-2; cdr3_aa: CASSLGSGANTGELFF; cdr3_nt: TGTGCCAGCAGCTTAGGATCAGGTGCGAACACCGGGGAGCTGTTTTTT
clone_size: .; d_call: .; v_call: TRBV24-1; j_call: TRBJ2-3; cdr3_aa: CATSAGRTDRKGYF; cdr3_nt: TGTGCCACCAGTGCTGGCAGGACGGACAGAAAGGGGTATTTT
clone_size: few; d_call: .; v_call: TRBV2; j_call: TRBJ1-1; cdr3_aa: CASRNEVNTEAFF; cdr3_nt: TGTGCCAGCAGGAATGAGGTGAACACTGAAGCTTTCTTT
clone_size: .; d_call: TRBD1; v_call: TRBV9; j_call: TRBJ1-6; cdr3_aa: CASSVGTGNYNSPLHF; cdr3_nt: TGTGCCAGCAGCGTAGGGACAGGGAACTATAATTCACCCCTCCACTTT
clone_size: .; d_call: TRBD2; v_call: TRBV5-1; j_call: TRBJ2-4; cdr3_aa: CASSESGGATKNIQYF; cdr3_nt: TGCGCCAGCAGCGAGAGCGGGGGGGCGACCAAAAACATTCAGTACTTC
clone_size: .; d_call: TRBD2; v_call: TRBV5-4; j_call: TRBJ2-3; cdr3_aa: CASSLEVGGAGDTQYF; cdr3_nt: TGTGCCAGCAGCTTGGAGGTCGGGGGGGCAGGTGATACGCAGTATTTT
clone_size: .; d_call: TRBD1; v_call: TRBV12-5; j_call: TRBJ2-1; cdr3_aa: CASGTGGYNEQFF; cdr3_nt: TGTGCTAGTGGGACAGGGGGCTACAATGAGCAGTTCTTC
clone_size: .; d_call: TRBD2; v_call: TRBV4-1; j_call: TRBJ2-1; cdr3_aa: CASSQGTSGYNEQFF; cdr3_nt: TGCGCCAGCAGCCAAGGGACTAGCGGGTACAATGAGCAGTTCTTC
clone_size: once; d_call: .; v_call: TRBV5-1; j_call: TRBJ2-7; cdr3_aa: CASSSLSQQGSYEQYF; cdr3_nt: TGCGCCAGCAGCAGTCTTAGTCAACAGGGCTCCTACGAGCAGTACTTC
clone_size: .; d_call: TRBD1; v_call: TRBV5-1; j_call: TRBJ2-5; cdr3_aa: CASSLYTHRQGQETQYF; cdr3_nt: TGCGCCAGCAGCTTGTACACCCACCGACAGGGCCAAGAGACCCAGTACTTC
clone_size: .; d_call: TRBD1; v_call: TRBV29-1; j_call: TRBJ2-3; cdr3_aa: CSAAAGTGTLDTQYF; cdr3_nt: TGCAGCGCCGCCGCCGGGACAGGGACCTTAGATACGCAGTATTTT
clone_size: once; d_call: TRBD1; v_call: TRBV27; j_call: TRBJ1-1; cdr3_aa: CASSLSGDRETEAFF; cdr3_nt: TGTGCCAGCAGTTTATCGGGGGACAGGGAGACTGAAGCTTTCTTT
clone_size: .; d_call: .; v_call: TRBV19; j_call: TRBJ1-1; cdr3_aa: CASRLGDMNTEAFF; cdr3_nt: TGTGCCAGTAGATTAGGGGATATGAACACTGAAGCTTTCTTT
clone_size: .; d_call: .; v_call: TRBV7-9; j_call: TRBJ2-5; cdr3_aa: CASSLAALWETQYF; cdr3_nt: TGTGCCAGCAGCTTAGCGGCCCTCTGGGAGACCCAGTACTTC
clone_size: .; d_call: TRBD2; v_call: TRBV7-6; j_call: TRBJ2-3; cdr3_aa: CASSLLAGATDTQYF; cdr3_nt: TGTGCCAGCAGCCTCCTAGCGGGGGCCACAGATACGCAGTATTTT
clone_size: .; d_call: .; v_call: TRBV4-1; j_call: TRBJ2-1; cdr3_aa: CASSQRPHLNEQFF; cdr3_nt: TGCGCCAGCAGCCAGCGCCCCCACCTCAATGAGCAGTTCTTC
clone_size: .; d_call: TRBD1; v_call: TRBV11-3; j_call: TRBJ2-7; cdr3_aa: CASSHETGFRCPEQYF; cdr3_nt: TGTGCCAGCAGCCACGAGACAGGGTTTCGGTGTCCCGAGCAGTACTTC
clone_size: .; d_call: TRBD1; v_call: TRBV4-3; j_call: TRBJ1-1; cdr3_aa: CASSQDKGGMNTEAFF; cdr3_nt: TGCGCCAGCAGCCAAGACAAAGGGGGCATGAACACTGAAGCTTTCTTT
clone_size: .; d_call: TRBD1; v_call: TRBV12-5; j_call: TRBJ1-1; cdr3_aa: CASGWRTGEGVRTEAFF; cdr3_nt: TGTGCTAGTGGTTGGAGGACAGGGGAGGGGGTTAGGACTGAAGCTTTCTTT
clone_size: .; d_call: .; v_call: TRBV4-3; j_call: TRBJ2-3; cdr3_aa: CASSQEASGTDTQYF; cdr3_nt: TGCGCCAGCAGCCAAGAGGCTAGCGGCACAGATACGCAGTATTTT
clone_size: .; d_call: TRBD2; v_call: TRBV28; j_call: TRBJ2-2; cdr3_aa: CASSFLLAGGPTGELFF; cdr3_nt: TGTGCCAGCAGTTTCCTCCTAGCGGGGGGGCCCACCGGGGAGCTGTTTTTT
clone_size: .; d_call: .; v_call: TRBV6-1; j_call: TRBJ2-7; cdr3_aa: CASSDQSYEQYF; cdr3_nt: TGTGCCAGCAGTGACCAGTCCTACGAGCAGTACTTC
clone_size: once; d_call: TRBD2; v_call: TRBV18; j_call: TRBJ2-7; cdr3_aa: CASSPRSGGLIYEQYF; cdr3_nt: TGTGCCAGCTCACCACGTAGCGGGGGCCTGATCTACGAGCAGTACTTC
clone_size: few; d_call: TRBD1; v_call: TRBV10-3; j_call: TRBJ1-3; cdr3_aa: CATYTGERDTIYF; cdr3_nt: TGTGCCACCTACACAGGGGAGCGAGACACCATATATTTT
clone_size: .; d_call: .; v_call: TRBV7-9; j_call: TRBJ1-3; cdr3_aa: CASSVTGTTPGNTIYF; cdr3_nt: TGTGCCAGCAGCGTAACCGGGACAACTCCCGGAAACACCATATATTTT
clone_size: .; d_call: TRBD2; v_call: TRBV7-9; j_call: TRBJ2-5; cdr3_aa: CASSKSAGGNFKETQYF; cdr3_nt: TGTGCCAGCAGCAAATCAGCGGGGGGGAATTTTAAAGAGACCCAGTACTTC
clone_size: few; d_call: .; v_call: TRBV5-6; j_call: TRBJ1-2; cdr3_aa: CASSHWEATGGYTF; cdr3_nt: TGTGCCAGCAGTCATTGGGAGGCAACTGGTGGCTACACCTTC
clone_size: .; d_call: .; v_call: TRBV2; j_call: TRBJ1-1; cdr3_aa: CASSEEWGGATEAFF; cdr3_nt: TGTGCCAGCAGTGAAGAATGGGGAGGCGCCACTGAAGCTTTCTTT
clone_size: .; d_call: TRBD1; v_call: TRBV6-2/TRBV6-3; j_call: TRBJ2-1; cdr3_aa: CASSYSRQGSSYNEQFF; cdr3_nt: TGTGCCAGCAGTTACTCGAGACAGGGGAGCTCCTACAATGAGCAGTTCTTC
clone_size: .; d_call: TRBD1; v_call: TRBV7-9; j_call: TRBJ1-1; cdr3_aa: CASPKEGQSPLGNTEAFF; cdr3_nt: TGTGCCAGCCCCAAAGAGGGACAGTCCCCGTTAGGGAACACTGAAGCTTTCTTT
clone_size: .; d_call: .; v_call: TRBV4-3; j_call: TRBJ1-2; cdr3_aa: CASSQDTGMWGYTF; cdr3_nt: TGCGCCAGCAGCCAAGATACGGGAATGTGGGGCTACACCTTC
clone_size: once; d_call: .; v_call: TRBV13; j_call: TRBJ1-1; cdr3_aa: CASSFGLTEAFF; cdr3_nt: TGTGCCAGCAGCTTCGGACTGACTGAAGCTTTCTTT
clone_size: .; d_call: TRBD1; v_call: TRBV3-1/TRBV3-2; j_call: TRBJ1-1; cdr3_aa: CASSQGGGQGFTEAFF; cdr3_nt: TGTGCCAGCAGCCAAGGGGGTGGACAGGGGTTCACTGAAGCTTTCTTT
clone_size: .; d_call: .; v_call: TRBV18; j_call: TRBJ1-4; cdr3_aa: CASSPTGMGMEKLFF; cdr3_nt: TGTGCCAGCTCACCAACGGGGATGGGAATGGAAAAACTGTTTTTT
clone_size: .; d_call: TRBD1; v_call: TRBV7-2; j_call: TRBJ1-5; cdr3_aa: CASSQQGAEPQHF; cdr3_nt: TGTGCCAGCAGTCAACAGGGGGCTGAGCCCCAGCATTTT
clone_size: .; d_call: TRBD1; v_call: TRBV27; j_call: TRBJ1-1; cdr3_aa: CASSFWDSVEAFF; cdr3_nt: TGTGCCAGCAGTTTCTGGGACAGCGTTGAAGCTTTCTTT
clone_size: .; d_call: .; v_call: TRBV10-2; j_call: TRBJ2-7; cdr3_aa: CASSESGGTEQYF; cdr3_nt: TGCGCCAGCAGTGAGTCTGGGGGCACCGAGCAGTACTTC
clone_size: .; d_call: TRBD1; v_call: TRBV20-1; j_call: TRBJ1-4; cdr3_aa: CSASSPRGTNEKLFF; cdr3_nt: TGCAGTGCTAGTTCCCCCAGGGGGACCAATGAAAAACTGTTTTTT